The clone carrying this TCR beta chain was recorded a few times. Its antigen remains unidentified. This specimen comes from a study of identical twins. Addition of a universal primer site occurred through template switching, and cDNA carried unique molecular identifiers. TCRdb processed the 5' RACE reads anew with MiXCR; each CDR3 protein has one entry. The top ten hold less than 12% of the sample, which has about 240,000 distinct CDR3 sequences, roughly a tenth seen once. In germline, CDR1 is KGHSH, CDR2 LQKENI. Trimming shortened V by 3 bases and J by 4 bases, and 12 bases separated the two germline ends. This CDR3 is 15 amino acids long. Study observations and caveats: Out-of-frame alpha sequences common to twins exhibited a surplus of low generation probability. In drawing conclusions, the study used cross-sectional statistical analysis and did not follow the same donors.

The receptor was isolated from a man aged 50 or older in good health. This chain connects TRBV18 to TRBJ2-2; D is perhaps TRBD1 (6 bases). Sequencing was performed on memory T cells sorted from blood. In DNA form, the CDR3 reads TGTGCCAGCTCACCGTCCCAGGACAGCACCGGGGAGCTGTTTTTT. Amino acid sequence: CASSPSQDSTGELFF.